The source of this T cell receptor beta chain is a study of cytomegalovirus exposure and HLA in healthy donors. The CDR3 has 14 amino acids. V lost 4 bases to trimming and J lost 8 bases; unmatched junction nucleotides: 7. CDR1 MGHRA and CDR2 YSYEKL come from the germline V gene. Libraries were prepared by immunoSEQ multiplex PCR; TCRdb keeps only in-frame clonotypes and omits some of them. Of about 130,000 clones listed, about 88% are singletons. The rearrangement joins TRBV4-1 to TRBJ2-1; 8 bases fit TRBD2. The receptor was derived from a woman aged 18-29 years in good health and CMV-seronegative. Sequencing was carried out using PBMCs. The CDR3 is CASSLSGGPYEQFF. As DNA, the CDR3 is TGCGCCAGCAGCCTTTCGGGAGGGCCTTATGAGCAGTTCTTC.